These 21 T cell receptor beta chains were sequenced from one sample in a study of shared clonotypes between healthy human individuals. Naive CD8 cells lacked CD45RO and underwent positive selection for CCR7, leaving out terminally differentiated effector memory CD45RA+ cells. Assay: immunoSEQ multiplex PCR; the TCRdb copy retains only in-frame clones and omits some. Here the sample spans a few million clones, 93% being singletons. Sample: naive CD8+ T cells from PBMCs. All receptors derive from a young man in good health. Some clones in this sample may be carry-over from other donors' samples.

V is TRBV28 and J is TRBJ2-5; D tentatively fits TRBD1 or TRBD2 (6 bases each). Germline V gene data show CDR1 as MDHEN and CDR2 as SYDVKM. Between the trimmed V and J ends, which lost 5 bases and 5 bases, there was a span of 21 bases. This CDR3 contains 16 residues. The CDR3 DNA reads as TGTGCCAGCAGTATGACAATCTCGGGGGCGCGGGAGACCCAGTACTTC. This translates into CASSMTISGARETQYF.

This sequence joins TRBV10-3 and TRBJ2-3; the D gene could be TRBD1 or TRBD2 (6 bases each). V gave up 0 bases and J gave up 5 bases, with 9 bases separating them. Germline V gene lookup returns CDR1 ENHRY and CDR2 SYGVKD. The CDR3 contains 14 residues. The CDR3 sequence is CAISESRGEDTQYF. The CDR3 region has the DNA TGTGCCATCAGTGAGTCGAGGGGGGAAGATACGCAGTATTTT.

This chain uses TRBV7-2 with TRBJ2-7; TRBD2 agrees at 7 bases. Germline V gives CDR1 SGHTA, CDR2 FQGNSA. The CDR3 extends over 14 amino acids. Losses at the gene ends were 4 bases for V and 6 bases for J; bases not matched to a gene: 9. In DNA form, the CDR3 reads TGTGCCAGCAGCTGGGACTACCTCGGATCCGAGCAGTACTTC. It is translated as CASSWDYLGSEQYF. Filled out from reference TRBV7-2 and TRBJ2-7, the complete variable domain reads GAGVSQSPSNKVTEKGKDVELRCDPISGHTALYWYRQSLGQGLEFLIYFQGNSAPDKSGLPSDRFSAERTGGSVSTLTIQRTQQEDSAVYLCASSWDYLGSEQYFGPGTRLTVT.

The chain uses TRBV9 and TRBJ1-5, with D perhaps TRBD1 (5 bases). The V gene lost 3 bases and the J gene lost 0 bases, with 10 bases spanning the gap. The V gene's germline CDR1 is SGDLS and CDR2 YYNGEE. This CDR3 has 15 residues. The CDR3 DNA sequence: TGTGCCAGCAGCGGGGGGGATTATAGCAATCAGCCCCAGCATTTT. Translating gives CASSGGDYSNQPQHF.

Worth noting for this clone: Other DNA variants within this sample encode the same CDR3. The genes are TRBV7-9 and TRBJ2-7; D remains unclear. V was trimmed by 5 bases and J by 2 bases, leaving 10 bases between them. CDR1 is SEHNR, CDR2 FQNEAQ, per germline (reference sequence). The CDR3 contains 13 residues. Here the CDR3 reads CASSPRETYEQYF. The CDR3 nucleotides are TGTGCCAGCAGCCCACGAGAGACCTACGAGCAGTACTTC.

The chain recombines TRBV29-1 with TRBJ2-4, with a weak D call TRBD1 (5 bases). CDR1 is SQVTM, CDR2 ANQGSEA, per germline. CDR3 length: 13 amino acids. V lost 4 bases to trimming and J lost 4 bases, with 11 bases between them. The chain's CDR3 is CSVVDSLKNIQYF. CDR3 DNA sequence: TGCAGCGTTGTCGACAGTTTAAAAAACATTCAGTACTTC. The full variable domain, with the rest looked up from reference TRBV29-1 and TRBJ2-4, is SAVISQKPSRDICQRGTSLTIQCQVDSQVTMMFWYRQQPGQSLTLIATANQGSEATYESGFVIDKFPISRPNLTFSTLTVSNMSPEDSSIYLCSVVDSLKNIQYFGAGTRLSVL.

The chain carries TRBV19 and TRBJ1-2; D is unresolved. Germline CDR1 is LNHDA and CDR2 is SQIVND (reference sequence). The CDR3 contains 14 residues. The V and J ends lost 6 bases and 8 bases respectively, with 19 bases between them. CDR3 in DNA: TGTGCCAGTAGCCAAGACGGCGATCTCCGAGGCTACACCTTC. Amino acids: CASSQDGDLRGYTF.

The J gene is TRBJ2-1, the V gene TRBV27; 8 bases agree with TRBD1. The CDR3 consists of 14 residues. V lost 5 bases, J lost 3 bases, and 3 bases stayed unmatched. Germline CDR1 MNHEY, CDR2 SMNVEV (reference sequence). The CDR3 DNA reads TGTGCCAGCAGTCGGACAGGGCTCTACAATGAGCAGTTCTTC. Amino acid sequence: CASSRTGLYNEQFF.

This rearrangement joins TRBV11-2 to TRBJ2-5, with 9 bases fitting TRBD2. Germline trimming cut 4 bases from V and 4 bases from J; bases unmatched to any gene: 7. Germline CDR1 is SGHAT and CDR2 is FQNNGV. The CDR3 runs 15 residues. The CDR3 sequence is CASSSRTSDLETQYF. CDR3 DNA sequence: TGTGCCAGCAGCTCCCGGACTAGCGATCTAGAGACCCAGTACTTC.

This rearrangement joins TRBV29-1 to TRBJ2-1; 13 nucleotides line up with TRBD2. The CDR3 is 18 amino acids. Trimming at V came to 7 bases and at J to 0 bases, leaving 12 bases not matched to a gene. Per germline, CDR1 SQVTM and CDR2 ANQGSEA. The CDR3 DNA is TGCAGCGGGGACCCGGGACTAGCGGGGTTGGGCTCCTACAATGAGCAGTTCTTC. It yields the protein CSGDPGLAGLGSYNEQFF.

In this sample, this clone turned up a few times. The CDR3 DNA follows: TGTGCCAGCAGTTTCCAACTAGGACGGGATTATAGCAATCAGCCCCAGCATTTT. Its protein product is CASSFQLGRDYSNQPQHF. V and J are TRBV28 and TRBJ1-5; no firm D call. Deletions cut 3 bases from V and 0 bases from J, with 18 bases between. Germline-derived CDR1 and CDR2 are MDHEN and SYDVKM. This CDR3 is built from 18 residues.

The chain has TRBV5-4 and TRBJ2-5, with 10 bases matching TRBD2. Losses at the gene ends were 1 base for V and 0 bases for J; bases not matched to a gene: 3. The germline V gene encodes CDR1 SGHNT and CDR2 YYREEE (reference sequence). This CDR3 region has 16 residues. In nucleotides, the CDR3 is TGTGCCAGCAGCTTGCGGACTAGCGGCCACCAAGAGACCCAGTACTTC. Its translation: CASSLRTSGHQETQYF.

This chain links TRBV27 with TRBJ1-2; 9 nucleotides agree with TRBD1. V lost 5 bases to trimming and J lost 7 bases; unmatched junction nucleotides: 8. CDR1 is MNHEY and CDR2 is SMNVEV in the germline V gene (reference sequence). CDR3 length: 14 amino acids. The CDR3 protein is CASSVTGGASGYTF. CDR3 coding DNA: TGTGCCAGCAGTGTCACAGGGGGCGCGAGTGGCTACACCTTC.

The chain couples TRBV5-6 to TRBJ2-7; D is perhaps TRBD1 or TRBD2 (5 bases each). The V end lost 3 bases, the J end lost 3 bases, and 16 bases lay between the germline ends. Germline CDR1 reads SGHDT; CDR2 reads YYEEEE. This CDR3 is built from 15 residues. CDR3: CASSSRWGIRYEQYF. DNA for the CDR3: TGTGCCAGCAGCTCCAGGTGGGGGATCCGCTACGAGCAGTACTTC.

This clone was picked up one time. Different DNA sequences within this sample yield the same CDR3. The chain employs TRBV9 and TRBJ2-7; D is unclear. This CDR3 has 14 residues. Trimming shortened V by 0 bases and J by 0 bases, and 7 bases separated the two germline ends. Per germline, CDR1 SGDLS and CDR2 YYNGEE. The CDR3 DNA reads TGTGCCAGCAGCGTAGGACCCAGCTCCTACGAGCAGTACTTC. The encoded protein is CASSVGPSSYEQYF.

The chain uses TRBV6-1 and TRBJ1-5, with unresolved D. The CDR3 runs 14 residues. The germline V gene encodes CDR1 MNHNS and CDR2 SASEGT. Trimming pared 1 base from V and 0 bases from J, leaving 4 bases between. For the CDR3, the DNA is TGTGCCAGCAGTGAAGGACGTAGCAATCAGCCCCAGCATTTT. This gives the protein CASSEGRSNQPQHF.

This chain connects TRBV7-2 to TRBJ1-5; D not certain. The V end was cut by 2 bases, the J end by 10 bases, with 12 bases between. CDR1 and CDR2 (germline): SGHTA, FQGNSA. The CDR3 loop spans 13 amino acids. The CDR3 spells CASSLPPHYPQHF. The CDR3 DNA follows: TGTGCCAGCAGCTTACCTCCCCACTACCCCCAGCATTTT.

The sample holds one count of this clone. This rearrangement joins TRBV9 to TRBJ2-7, with TRBD1 matching over 8 bases. Trimming cost V 4 bases and J 0 bases; bases outside gene matches: 3. The CDR3 extends over 14 amino acids. Per germline, CDR1 SGDLS and CDR2 YYNGEE. The CDR3 region is CASSFTGGSYEQYF. Written as DNA, the CDR3 is TGTGCCAGCAGCTTCACAGGGGGCTCCTACGAGCAGTACTTC.

This chain's CDR3 is CATSGWGSYNEQFF. Here the CDR3 DNA reads TGTGCCACCTCCGGTTGGGGGTCCTACAATGAGCAGTTCTTC. The J gene is TRBJ2-1, the V gene TRBV2; D assignment may be TRBD1 or TRBD2 (5 bases each). This CDR3 has 14 amino acids. Germline CDR1 SNHLY, CDR2 FYNNEI. Deletions cut 10 bases from V and 1 base from J, with 14 bases between.

The chain recombines TRBV28 with TRBJ2-1; 8 bases align to TRBD2. The CDR3 runs to 16 residues. The V segment lost 3 bases and the J segment 5 bases; nucleotides outside the gene matches: 9. CDR1 MDHEN and CDR2 SYDVKM come from the germline V gene. The CDR3 bases are TGTGCCAGCAGTTTTTGGGCGGGAGGTCAAGACAATGAGCAGTTCTTC. Protein sequence: CASSFWAGGQDNEQFF. The full variable domain, with the rest looked up from reference TRBV28 and TRBJ2-1, is DVKVTQSSRYLVKRTGEKVFLECVQDMDHENMFWYRQDPGLGLRLIYFSYDVKMKEKGDIPEGYSVSREKKERFSLILESASTNQTSMYLCASSFWAGGQDNEQFFGPGTRLTVL.

About this clone itself: The same CDR3 can be traced to other DNA sequences in this sample. The rearrangement links TRBV29-1 to TRBJ2-7; maybe TRBD1 (5 bases). The CDR3 totals 12 residues. Germline V gene lookup returns CDR1 SQVTM and CDR2 ANQGSEA. Trimming cost V 3 bases and J 2 bases, with 8 bases left between them. The chain's CDR3 is CSVEAGPYEQYF. CDR3 nucleotide sequence: TGCAGCGTTGAGGCAGGGCCCTACGAGCAGTACTTC.